The TCR beta chain described here comes from a study of cytomegalovirus exposure and HLA in healthy donors. Primers: 60 Vbeta forward and 13 Jbeta reverse. TCRdb keeps only in-frame clones here, not all; method: immunoSEQ multiplex PCR. The listing contains fewer than 150,000 clones. Trimming removed 0 bases at V and 5 bases at J, with 9 bases between. CDR1 and CDR2 (germline): ENHRY, SYGVKD. The CDR3 runs to 14 residues. Broader study findings: A later analysis linked a missense DCLRE1C variant to TCR beta V- and J-gene trimming. In vitro confirmation showed a few CMV-associated chains to be CMV antigen specific. Associated with cytomegalovirus, according to the listing, were around 160 TCR beta chains.

A word on this clone: Antigen unknown.

The sample consisted of PBMCs. This chain links TRBV10-3 with TRBJ2-3, with a weak D call TRBD1 (7 bases). The sequence derives from a man in his forties in good health and CMV-seronegative. The CDR3 sequence is CAISESQGGDTQYF. The CDR3 DNA reads TGTGCCATCAGTGAGTCCCAGGGGGGAGATACGCAGTATTTT.